This record looks at one TCR beta chain sequence and its context. The antigen remains unidentified. The data derive from a study of long-term antiretroviral therapy in people with HIV. The study, taken as a whole, reports: Relative to control repertoires, HIV repertoires exhibited narrower CDR3 length ranges.

Version v3.0 of the immunoSEQ assay ran at survey level. Sequenced by immunoSEQ multiplex PCR; TCRdb stores in-frame clones only, minus some. Seen here are over 25,000 clones, 70% to 90% observed once, and the top ten hold approximately 12%. CDR3 length: 15 amino acids. Deletions cut 10 bases from V and 3 bases from J, with 19 bases between. Germline V gene lookup returns CDR1 SGHTA and CDR2 FQGTGA. The sequence was collected from a man aged 18 to 30 with HIV. V and J are TRBV7-3 and TRBJ2-1; a weak D match, TRBD1 (6 bases). The material was unsorted PBMCs, obtained 1.1 years after starting antiretroviral therapy. CDR3 bases: TGTGCCAACCATCTAGAGGGGGTTTTCTACAATGAGCAGTTCTTC. Translated, it gives CANHLEGVFYNEQFF. The whole variable domain, filled in from reference TRBV7-3 and TRBJ2-1, reads GAGVSQTPSNKVTEKGKYVELRCDPISGHTALYWYRQSLGQGPEFLIYFQGTGAADDSGLPNDRFFAVRPEGSVSTLKIQRTERGDSAVYLCANHLEGVFYNEQFFGPGTRLTVL.